The 27 T cell receptor beta chains given below trace back to one sample, sequenced in a study of T cell changes during pregnancy in multiple sclerosis. Some clones are missing from TCRdb's copy, which holds only in-frame ones; the method was immunoSEQ multiplex PCR. The table has roughly 100,000 clones, approximately 90% seen once; the top ten hold roughly 0.77%. Source: peripheral blood, taken in the second trimester of pregnancy. The source of these receptors is a female donor in good health, enrolled as a control in a pregnancy study.

The chain recombines TRBV19 with TRBJ2-4; D is unclear. The CDR3 has 14 residues. CDR1 LNHDA and CDR2 SQIVND come from the germline V gene (reference sequence). V lost 4 bases and J 5 bases, leaving 12 bases between the germline ends. DNA of the CDR3: TGTGCCAGTAGTAGTCGCGCTCTCCAAAACATTCAGTACTTC. Translation gives CASSSRALQNIQYF.

The count of this clone is one. The V and J genes are TRBV6-1 and TRBJ2-2; the D gene is possibly TRBD1 (5 bases). Per the germline V gene, CDR1 is MNHNS and CDR2 is SASEGT. V gave up 8 bases and J gave up 6 bases, with 13 bases separating them. The CDR3 spans 13 residues. The CDR3 loop reads CASHRLSPGELFF. The CDR3 nucleotides read TGTGCCAGCCACAGGTTATCTCCCGGGGAGCTGTTTTTT.

The chain recombines TRBV19 with TRBJ1-6; D gene uncertain. Looked up from germline, CDR1 is LNHDA and CDR2 is SQIVND (reference sequence). There are 14 residues in the CDR3. Deletions cut 10 bases from V and 6 bases from J, with 16 bases between. Written as DNA, the CDR3 is TGTGCCACTCACGATTTCGATAGTAATTCACCCCTCCACTTT. Translating gives CATHDFDSNSPLHF.

The chain carries TRBV7-2 and TRBJ2-7; 8 bases are a match to TRBD2. The CDR3 contains 14 residues. Germline V gene sequence: CDR1 SGHTA, CDR2 FQGNSA. V was pared by 5 bases and J by 2 bases, with 5 bases of the junction left unmatched. DNA of the CDR3: TGTGCCAGCAGCCCCCGGGGGGGACCCTACGAGCAGTACTTC. Translation gives CASSPRGGPYEQYF.

CDR3 DNA sequence: TGTGCCAGTAGTGTACGACAGGGGGCGCGGAGGACTGAAGCTTTCTTT. Its translation is CASSVRQGARRTEAFF. The V gene is TRBV19, the J gene TRBJ1-1; 10 positions match TRBD1. The CDR3 is made up of 16 amino acids. Germline CDR1 LNHDA, CDR2 SQIVND (reference sequence). The V segment lost 5 bases and the J segment 5 bases; nucleotides outside the gene matches: 11.

The chain links TRBV4-2 to TRBJ2-3, with TRBD1 identical over 9 bases. Germline CDR1 is LGHNA and CDR2 is YNFKEQ. The J segment lost 4 bases and the V segment lost 4 bases, leaving 6 bases of the junction unmatched. CDR3 length equals 15 residues. Written as DNA, the CDR3 is TGTGCCAGCAGCCCTCTAACAGGGGGCGCAGATACGCAGTATTTT. It encodes CASSPLTGGADTQYF.

The chain is built from TRBV9 and TRBJ2-7; D unresolved. V was shortened by 2 bases and J by 0 bases, with 12 bases between the two germline ends. Germline V gives CDR1 SGDLS, CDR2 YYNGEE. This CDR3 region has 15 residues. In DNA form, the CDR3 reads TGTGCCAGCAGCGTCTCAGGTACAACCTCCTACGAGCAGTACTTC. This encodes CASSVSGTTSYEQYF.

This clone came up a few times. The chain is built from TRBV12-5 and TRBJ1-2; 7 positions match TRBD1. The CDR3 sequence is 14 residues long. Germline loops: CDR1 LGHNT, CDR2 FRNRAP. The junction had 6 bases not matched to a gene; V was cut back by 6 bases and J by 2 bases. The CDR3 reads CASGPRGQNYGYTF. In DNA, the CDR3 is TGTGCTAGTGGCCCTAGGGGACAGAACTATGGCTACACCTTC.

This clone was observed a handful of times. The chain links TRBV7-9 to TRBJ1-1, with 9 bases aligning to TRBD1. The V segment lost 4 bases and the J segment 1 base; nucleotides outside the gene matches: 4. The CDR3 extends over 15 amino acids. Per the germline V gene, CDR1 is SEHNR and CDR2 is FQNEAQ (reference sequence). DNA of the CDR3: TGTGCCAGCAGCTACTCGGGACAGGGGAACACTGAAGCTTTCTTT. Translation: CASSYSGQGNTEAFF.

The chain couples TRBV7-8 to TRBJ2-3, with a possible D match to TRBD2 (6 bases). This CDR3 comprises 15 residues. Per the germline V gene, CDR1 is SGHVS and CDR2 is FQNEAQ. The germline V and J ends were trimmed by 3 bases and 5 bases, with 15 bases remaining between them. CDR3: CASSFDTLAIDTQYF. The CDR3 region has the DNA TGTGCCAGCAGCTTCGACACCCTAGCGATAGATACGCAGTATTTT.

The gene calls are TRBV10-2 and TRBJ1-1, with D hard to call. The germline V gene has CDR1 WSHSY and CDR2 SAAADI. Deletions cut 6 bases from V and 1 base from J, with 9 bases between. The CDR3 is made up of 13 amino acids. The CDR3 sequence is CASRTQKNTEAFF. The CDR3 nucleotides are TGCGCCAGCAGGACTCAGAAGAACACTGAAGCTTTCTTT.

This clone was seen once. The CDR3, as DNA: TGCGCCAGCAGCATAAGACTACCAAGCACAGATACGCAGTATTTT. It translates to CASSIRLPSTDTQYF. The chain couples TRBV5-1 to TRBJ2-3; possible D gene TRBD2, 5 bases. The CDR3 is 15 residues long. CDR1 and CDR2 (germline): SGHRS, YFSETQ. V lost 4 bases to trimming and J lost 0 bases, with 12 bases between them.

This clone came up once. The V gene is TRBV28, the J gene TRBJ2-1; 8 nucleotides line up with TRBD2. The trim removed 8 bases at V and 6 bases at J, leaving 15 bases unmatched. The CDR3 spans 16 residues. Germline CDR1 is MDHEN and CDR2 is SYDVKM. The CDR3 nucleotides are TGTGCCAGCGGGGCATCCGGGACTAGTGTTTCCAATGAGCAGTTCTTC. Translating it yields CASGASGTSVSNEQFF.

The rearrangement links TRBV5-1 to TRBJ2-6; TRBD1 aligns across 7 bases. The V segment lost 2 bases and the J segment 4 bases; nucleotides outside the gene matches: 9. The length of the CDR3 is 17 residues. In germline, CDR1 is SGHRS, CDR2 YFSETQ. CDR3 coding DNA: TGCGCCAGCAGCTTAATAGGGGGCTCGGGAGGGGCCAACGTCCTGACTTTC. It translates to CASSLIGGSGGANVLTF.

The chain couples TRBV12-5 to TRBJ1-1; D is undetermined. Germline CDR1 LGHNT, CDR2 FRNRAP. The CDR3 consists of 13 residues. V was shortened by 1 base and J by 3 bases, with 6 bases between the two germline ends. CDR3 coding DNA: TGTGCTAGTGGTTTGGAAAGAGACACTGAAGCTTTCTTT. This gives the protein CASGLERDTEAFF.

The rearrangement links TRBV7-9 to TRBJ2-1, with TRBD2 matching over 7 bases. V lost 1 base and J lost 8; bases outside the gene matches: 5. Germline lookup yields CDR1 SEHNR and CDR2 FQNEAQ (reference sequence). This CDR3 is built from 14 residues. The CDR3 is CASSLEGLADEQFF. As DNA, the CDR3 is TGTGCCAGCAGCTTAGAAGGGCTAGCGGATGAGCAGTTCTTC.

This sequence joins TRBV18 and TRBJ2-1; 8 nucleotides align to TRBD2. The CDR3 has 14 residues. In germline, CDR1 is KGHSH, CDR2 LQKENI. The V and J ends lost 7 bases and 0 bases, in that order; junction bases with no gene match: 2. CDR3 in amino acids: CASLAGLSYNEQFF. In nucleotides, the CDR3 is TGTGCCAGCTTAGCGGGACTCTCCTACAATGAGCAGTTCTTC.

The gene calls are TRBV18 and TRBJ2-3; no clear D gene. Trimming cost V 7 bases and J 1 base, with 15 bases left between them. Germline CDR1 reads KGHSH; CDR2 reads LQKENI. The CDR3 totals 15 residues. CDR3 DNA: TGTGCCAGCTTAACGCGGCACGCAGGCACAGATACGCAGTATTTT. It encodes CASLTRHAGTDTQYF. The complete variable domain, with remaining parts taken from reference TRBV18 and TRBJ2-3, reads NAGVMQNPRHLVRRRGQEARLRCSPMKGHSHVYWYRQLPEEGLKFMVYLQKENIIDESGMPKERFSAEFPKEGPSILRIQQVVRGDSAAYFCASLTRHAGTDTQYFGPGTRLTVL.

V usage is TRBV11-2 and J usage is TRBJ2-5, with 10 bases fitting TRBD1. J was trimmed by 1 base and V by 5 bases; bases with no gene match: 7. The CDR3 runs to 16 residues. Germline V gene data show CDR1 as SGHAT and CDR2 as FQNNGV. The CDR3 region is CASSPGRTGGQETQYF. CDR3 bases: TGTGCCAGCAGCCCCGGGCGGACAGGGGGCCAAGAGACCCAGTACTTC. The full variable domain, in which reference TRBV11-2 and TRBJ2-5 provide the parts outside the CDR3, is EAGVAQSPRYKIIEKRQSVAFWCNPISGHATLYWYQQILGQGPKLLIQFQNNGVVDDSQLPKDRFSAERLKGVDSTLKIQPAKLEDSAVYLCASSPGRTGGQETQYFGPGTRLLVL.

The chain couples TRBV6-4 to TRBJ1-2; 7 bases are a match to TRBD1. The germline V gene encodes CDR1 MRHNA and CDR2 SNTAGT. This CDR3 has 14 residues. The V segment lost 0 bases and the J segment 3 bases; nucleotides outside the gene matches: 1. CDR3: CASSDSTGDYGYTF. CDR3 DNA: TGTGCCAGCAGTGACTCAACAGGGGACTATGGCTACACCTTC.

This clone was counted a single time. The J gene is TRBJ2-7, the V gene TRBV29-1; perhaps TRBD1 as D (6 bases). The V gene lost 5 bases and the J gene lost 6 bases, with 17 bases spanning the gap. Germline values: CDR1 SQVTM, CDR2 ANQGSEA. The CDR3 contains 13 residues. CDR3 in amino acids: CSVRGQGLGEQYF. CDR3 DNA: TGCAGCGTTAGAGGGCAGGGGCTAGGCGAGCAGTACTTC.

This clone was counted only a few times. The chain employs TRBV7-9 and TRBJ2-1; 13 bases agree with TRBD2. Trimming removed 5 bases from V and 3 bases from J; junction bases left unmatched: 7. Germline V lookup: CDR1 SEHNR, CDR2 FQNEAQ (reference sequence). The CDR3 runs to 17 residues. CDR3 coding DNA: TGTGCCAGCAGCGATACTAGCGGGAGGGCCGGCTACAATGAGCAGTTCTTC. Translation gives CASSDTSGRAGYNEQFF.

The genes are TRBV6-5 and TRBJ2-5; weak D call: TRBD1 (5 bases). The CDR3 spans 15 residues. V lost 2 bases to trimming and J lost 4 bases, with 14 bases between them. Germline V gives CDR1 MNHEY, CDR2 SVGAGI. The DNA of the CDR3 is TGTGCCAGCAGTTACGGGGCAGGATGGGTAGAGACCCAGTACTTC. Translation: CASSYGAGWVETQYF.

The gene calls are TRBV15 and TRBJ2-3, with 7 positions matching TRBD1. V dropped 0 bases and J dropped 5; count of bases not matched to a gene: 8. This CDR3 is 16 amino acids long. Germline V gene sequence: CDR1 LNHNV, CDR2 YYDKDF (reference sequence). The CDR3 here is CATSRDGRQGVDTQYF. The CDR3 DNA reads as TGTGCCACCAGCAGAGATGGGAGACAGGGTGTAGATACGCAGTATTTT.

The chain carries TRBV7-6 and TRBJ2-3; tentative D call: TRBD2 (5 bases). CDR3 length: 16 residues. Looked up from germline, CDR1 is SGHVS and CDR2 is FNYEAQ. Trimming cost V 3 bases and J 2 bases, with 15 bases left between them. The DNA of the CDR3 is TGTGCCAGCAGCTTCGCACCCGCGGGTTCCACAGATACGCAGTATTTT. Translation: CASSFAPAGSTDTQYF.

The V and J genes are TRBV4-1 and TRBJ2-5, with D maybe TRBD2 (6 bases). Per germline, CDR1 MGHRA and CDR2 YSYEKL. Trimming left V 5 bases short and J 4 bases short, with 17 bases between. CDR3 length: 15 amino acids. CDR3 in amino acids: CASSSPGLQRETQYF. In nucleotides, the CDR3 is TGCGCCAGCAGCTCACCGGGACTGCAGAGAGAGACCCAGTACTTC.

This clone appeared once. The V gene is TRBV7-6, the J gene TRBJ2-5; no clear D. The CDR3 has 14 amino acids. Germline lookup yields CDR1 SGHVS and CDR2 FNYEAQ. V was pared by 5 bases and J by 5 bases, with 15 bases between. CDR3 DNA sequence: TGTGCCAGCAGCCCTTCCCTCCCTCCGGAGACCCAGTACTTC. Translation: CASSPSLPPETQYF.